Shown below are 15 T cell receptor beta chains from a single sample sequenced in a study of Graves' ophthalmopathy and Graves' hyperthyroidism. RNA transcripts provided the template for amplifying TCR beta CDR3 regions. The library came from an HTBI-primed first-round RT-PCR and a second-round multiplex PCR. Each CDR3 protein is one row after TCRdb ran MiXCR on the multiplex PCR reads. The sample includes 300,000 to 350,000 distinct CDR3 sequences, under 20% of them seen just once. Material for sequencing was peripheral blood. Source of these receptors: an adult man with Graves' ophthalmopathy.

This clonotype appeared many times. This chain joins TRBV4-2 and TRBJ1-6, with D possibly matching TRBD1 (5 bases). CDR1 is LGHNA and CDR2 is YNFKEQ in the germline V gene. The CDR3 has 15 amino acids. V dropped 8 bases and J dropped 7 bases, with 18 bases sitting between them. The CDR3 nucleotides are TGTGCCAGCCAGGGCGGGACGGATAACAATTCACCCCTCCACTTT. It specifies CASQGGTDNNSPLHF.

This clonotype was seen repeatedly, ten times or more. The chain's CDR3 is CASSPDSAYEQYF. CDR3 nucleotide sequence: TGTGCCAGCTCACCGGACAGCGCCTACGAGCAGTACTTC. The chain uses TRBV18 and TRBJ2-7; D perhaps matches TRBD1 (6 bases). V was trimmed by 3 bases and J by 2 bases, leaving 8 bases between them. Germline CDR1 reads KGHSH; CDR2 reads LQKENI. The CDR3 is made up of 13 amino acids.

Ten or more counts support this clonotype. CDR3 DNA: TGTGCCAGCAGTTTATATCCGGGCCCTGGAAACACCATATATTTT. Protein product: CASSLYPGPGNTIYF. The rearrangement links TRBV28 to TRBJ1-3; unclear D gene. CDR1 is MDHEN and CDR2 is SYDVKM in the germline V gene. The V gene lost 1 base and the J gene lost 2 bases, with 9 bases spanning the gap. This CDR3 is built from 15 residues.

This clonotype appeared many times. This chain links TRBV29-1 with TRBJ2-7; D is perhaps TRBD1 (5 bases). This CDR3 has 13 residues. CDR1 and CDR2 (germline): SQVTM, ANQGSEA. Deletions cut 6 bases from V and 2 bases from J, with 14 bases between. Here the CDR3 reads CSVLGQGTYEQYF. CDR3 nucleotides: TGCAGCGTCTTGGGGCAGGGAACCTACGAGCAGTACTTC.

This clonotype was counted at least ten times. V gene TRBV7-3 combines with J gene TRBJ2-2; 8 positions match TRBD1. Trimming at V came to 5 bases and at J to 6 bases, leaving 14 bases not matched to a gene. The CDR3 extends over 17 amino acids. Per germline, CDR1 SGHTA and CDR2 FQGTGA. CDR3 coding DNA: TGTGCCAGCAGCGCCGACCCAGGGGGCATTTCGTCCGGGGAGCTGTTTTTT. The encoded protein is CASSADPGGISSGELFF.

There are many counts of this clonotype. This chain links TRBV4-1 with TRBJ1-5, with TRBD1 as a possible D gene (6 bases). V was pared by 0 bases and J by 5 bases, with 14 bases between. This CDR3 region has 16 residues. Looked up from germline, CDR1 is MGHRA and CDR2 is YSYEKL. The CDR3 sequence is CASSQDSYREDQPQHF. CDR3 bases: TGCGCCAGCAGCCAAGATTCGTACAGGGAAGATCAGCCCCAGCATTTT.

The chain is built from TRBV6-1 and TRBJ1-2; TRBD1 agrees at 10 bases. J gave up 8 bases and V 6 bases, and 12 bases lay outside the gene matches. This CDR3 comprises 15 residues. Germline-derived CDR1 and CDR2 are MNHNS and SASEGT. The CDR3 bases are TGTGCCAGCAGACGGGAGACTCAGGGACAGGGGGGCTACACCTTC. It translates to CASRRETQGQGGYTF.

This clonotype was counted at least ten times. The rearrangement joins TRBV27 to TRBJ2-7; tentatively, D is TRBD1 or TRBD2 (5 bases each). V lost 1 base and J lost 1, with 11 bases in between. Germline CDR1 is MNHEY and CDR2 is SMNVEV (reference sequence). This CDR3 has 15 amino acids. The CDR3 nucleotides read TGTGCCAGCAGTTTATATGGGGACGGATCCTACGAGCAGTACTTC. Translated: CASSLYGDGSYEQYF.

The sample holds many counts of this clonotype. The chain links TRBV7-9 to TRBJ1-5; no firm D call. V shed 1 base and J shed 0 bases, with 7 bases lying between them. Germline loops: CDR1 SEHNR, CDR2 FQNEAQ (reference sequence). CDR3 length: 15 amino acids. The CDR3 DNA follows: TGTGCCAGCAGCTTAGGAGGTCCTAGCAATCAGCCCCAGCATTTT. As protein: CASSLGGPSNQPQHF.

This clonotype occurred many times. The V call is TRBV14, the J call TRBJ2-4, with TRBD1 matching 7 bases. V shed 4 bases, J shed 8 bases, and the junction held 8 bases outside the gene matches. The germline V gene has CDR1 SGHDN and CDR2 FVKESK. The CDR3 runs 14 residues. The CDR3, as DNA: TGTGCCAGCAGCCCGAACAGGGGAAGGCACATTCAGTACTTC. It codes for CASSPNRGRHIQYF.

The chain links TRBV11-2 to TRBJ1-1, with a weak D call TRBD1 (6 bases). Germline V gives CDR1 SGHAT, CDR2 FQNNGV. There are 15 residues in the CDR3. V lost 5 bases and J 6 bases, leaving 19 bases between the germline ends. CDR3 in amino acids: CASSVRGGARAEAFF. DNA for the CDR3: TGTGCCAGCAGCGTAAGGGGGGGGGCACGGGCTGAAGCTTTCTTT.

This clonotype was picked up many times. This rearrangement joins TRBV5-1 to TRBJ1-2, with D possibly being TRBD1 (6 bases). The V gene's germline CDR1 is SGHRS and CDR2 YFSETQ. With 3 bases removed from V and 5 bases from J, the gap between germline ends came to 20 bases. This CDR3 spans 16 amino acids. The CDR3 sequence: CASSSQGGGRVYGYTF. The CDR3 DNA reads as TGCGCCAGCAGCTCCCAAGGGGGGGGCAGGGTGTATGGCTACACCTTC.

The sample holds a few counts of this clonotype. The chain carries TRBV5-5 and TRBJ2-5; D assignment may be TRBD1 or TRBD2 (5 bases each). Trimming pared 3 bases from V and 2 bases from J, leaving 11 bases between. This CDR3 is 14 amino acids long. Germline V CDR1 and CDR2: SGHKS, YYEKEE (reference sequence). For the CDR3, the DNA is TGTGCCAGCAGCTGGACTCAGGGACAAGAGACCCAGTACTTC. It yields the protein CASSWTQGQETQYF.

In this sample, this clonotype turned up many times. CDR3 sequence: CASSSPGGSGELFF. CDR3 DNA sequence: TGTGCCAGCAGCTCCCCAGGGGGCAGCGGGGAGCTGTTTTTT. The rearrangement joins TRBV13 to TRBJ2-2; 8 bases fit TRBD1. CDR3 length equals 14 residues. Germline-derived CDR1 and CDR2 are PRHDT and FYEKMQ (reference sequence). V lost 4 bases, J lost 7 bases, and 5 bases stayed unmatched.

Ten or more counts support this clonotype. V usage is TRBV6-1 and J usage is TRBJ2-2; the D is unclear. The CDR3 runs to 15 residues. Germline assignment: CDR1 MNHNS and CDR2 SASEGT. With 6 bases removed from V and 2 bases from J, the gap between germline ends came to 13 bases. The CDR3 here is CASSEQMPNTGELFF. Written as DNA, the CDR3 is TGTGCCAGCAGCGAACAAATGCCAAACACCGGGGAGCTGTTTTTT.